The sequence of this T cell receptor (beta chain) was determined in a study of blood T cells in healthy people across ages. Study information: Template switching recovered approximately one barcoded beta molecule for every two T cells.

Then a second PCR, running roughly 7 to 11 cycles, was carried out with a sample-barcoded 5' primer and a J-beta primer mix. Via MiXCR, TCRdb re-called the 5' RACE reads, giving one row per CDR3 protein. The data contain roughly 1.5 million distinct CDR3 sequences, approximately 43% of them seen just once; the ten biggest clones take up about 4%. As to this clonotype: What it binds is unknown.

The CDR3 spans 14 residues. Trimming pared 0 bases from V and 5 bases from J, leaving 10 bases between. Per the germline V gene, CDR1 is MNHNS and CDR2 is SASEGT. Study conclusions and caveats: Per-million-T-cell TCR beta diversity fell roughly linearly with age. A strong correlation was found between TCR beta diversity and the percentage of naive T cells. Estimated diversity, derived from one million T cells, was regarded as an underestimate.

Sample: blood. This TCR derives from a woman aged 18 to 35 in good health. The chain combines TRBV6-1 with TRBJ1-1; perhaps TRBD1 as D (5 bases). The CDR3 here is CASSEAGGLTEAFF. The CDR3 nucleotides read TGTGCCAGCAGTGAAGCGGGGGGTTTGACTGAAGCTTTCTTT.